Listed below are T cell receptor beta chains from one sample, sequenced in a study of blood T cell repertoires in COVID-19. Clones were sequenced by immunoSEQ multiplex PCR, and TCRdb holds only the in-frame ones, with some missing. This table holds 260,000 or so clones, 80% to 90% found once. Sequencing was performed on PBMCs or T cells enriched from blood (not recorded which). These receptors originate from a man younger than 35 who had recovered from COVID-19. CDR3s include the opening cysteine and the closing phenylalanine or tryptophan. A D gene is named only where the DNA matches it firmly. The size entry is marked missing in some rows and otherwise reads once, few, many or a size class.

clone_size d_call j_call v_call cdr3_nt cdr3_aa
. . TRBJ2-3 TRBV7-6 TGTGCCAGCAGCTTAGCGGGGGCGAGCACAGATACGCAGTATTTT CASSLAGASTDTQYF
once TRBD2 TRBJ2-1 TRBV2 TGTGCCAGCAGGGAACTAGCGGGGGGGCGTAATGAGCAGTTCTTC CASRELAGGRNEQFF
. TRBD1 TRBJ1-5 TRBV30 TGTGCCTGGAGTGGTGGCGGGACAGGGGAGCAGCCCCAGCATTTT CAWSGGGTGEQPQHF
. TRBD1 TRBJ2-3 TRBV6-5 TGTGCCAGCAGTTATGGACAGGGCACAGATACGCAGTATTTT CASSYGQGTDTQYF
once . TRBJ2-2 TRBV2 TGTGCCAGCAATCGTCTCCTCACCGGGGAGCTGTTTTTT CASNRLLTGELFF
. TRBD2 TRBJ2-2 TRBV27 TGTGCCAGCAGTGCACGGACTAGCGGGAGGAACACCGGGGAGCTGTTTTTT CASSARTSGRNTGELFF
. TRBD1 TRBJ1-2 TRBV5-1 TGCGCCAGCAGCTTGTGGCCGACCGGGACAGACTACGACTTTAACTATGGCTACACCTTC CASSLWPTGTDYDFNYGYTF
. . TRBJ1-5 TRBV7-8 TGTGCCAGCAGCTTAGCGCGGGCCTTAAATCAGCCCCAGCATTTT CASSLARALNQPQHF
. TRBD2 TRBJ2-3 TRBV10-2 TGCGCCAGCAGGCTAAGAACTAGCGGGGGGGTCACAGATACGCAGTATTTT CASRLRTSGGVTDTQYF
. TRBD1 TRBJ1-6 TRBV27 TGTGCCAGCAGAAGGACAGGGGATGGTAATTCACCCCTCCACTTT CASRRTGDGNSPLHF
few TRBD2 TRBJ2-5 TRBV3-1/TRBV3-2 TGTGCCAGCAGCCAAGCTAGCGGGGGCCAAGAGACCCAGTACTTC CASSQASGGQETQYF